These T cell receptor beta chains were read from a single sample in a study of T cells in Graves' hyperthyroidism and ophthalmopathy. In TCRdb, the multiplex PCR reads were re-called with MiXCR into one record per CDR3 protein. Seen here are some 320,000 distinct CDR3 sequences, approximately 14% observed once, and the top ten hold 34%. The sample consisted of blood. These receptors all stem from a middle-aged woman with Graves' ophthalmopathy. Each CDR3 is given with its conserved first and last residue. Each record gives: clone size, D gene, V gene, J gene, CDR3 DNA, CDR3 protein. D genes are given only for firm matches. A clone size is listed for some rows: how often the clone was seen (once, few, many), or a class if it is expanded.

few	NA	TRBV5-6	TRBJ1-6	TGTGCCAGCAGCTTGCAGGGTATGGATAATTCACCCCTCCACTTT	CASSLQGMDNSPLHF
NA	NA	TRBV19	TRBJ1-4	TGTGCCAGTAGTCGCGGCAGGGGAGGTGGCTCGAATGAAAAACTGTTTTTT	CASSRGRGGGSNEKLFF
NA	TRBD1	TRBV19	TRBJ2-2	TGTGCCAGTAGTATCCAGGGGGCGCGGGCCGGGGAGCTGTTTTTT	CASSIQGARAGELFF
few	NA	TRBV6-1	TRBJ2-1	TGTGCCAGCAGTCACGGCTCCTACAATGAGCAGTTCTTC	CASSHGSYNEQFF
many	TRBD1	TRBV12-3/TRBV12-4	TRBJ1-5	TGTGCCAGCAGTTTTGGGGCAGGGGGCCGGGGTCAGCCCCAGCATTTT	CASSFGAGGRGQPQHF
NA	NA	TRBV28	TRBJ1-3	TGTGCCAGCAGCCCGGGACGGCCCTCTGGAAACACCATATATTTT	CASSPGRPSGNTIYF
NA	NA	TRBV7-8	TRBJ1-6	TGTGCCAGCAGCTTATTGACAGGCTTGAGCTCCTATAATTCACCCCTCCACTTT	CASSLLTGLSSYNSPLHF
few	NA	TRBV18	TRBJ1-2	TGTGCCAGCTCACCGTTGGACACGCCCGTTGTCTATGGCTACACCTTC	CASSPLDTPVVYGYTF
few	NA	TRBV18	TRBJ1-1	TGTGCCAGCTCAGCAGGGTGGGACACTGAAGCTTTCTTT	CASSAGWDTEAFF
NA	TRBD1	TRBV5-1	TRBJ1-4	TGCGCCAGCACCCCGGACAGGGGAGGTGAAAAACTGTTTTTT	CASTPDRGGEKLFF
NA	TRBD1	TRBV28	TRBJ1-4	TGTGCCAGCAGTTTCTCCCCTGGGACAGGGGACGAAAAACTGTTTTTT	CASSFSPGTGDEKLFF
many	NA	TRBV27	TRBJ1-5	TGTGCCAGCAGTTTATTCTGCCCACAGGGAGTTTGTCAGCCCCAGCATTTT	CASSLFCPQGVCQPQHF
few	TRBD1	TRBV5-1	TRBJ2-1	TGCGCCAGCAGCTACGGACAGGGGTGGGGGTCCTACAATGAGCAGTTCTTC	CASSYGQGWGSYNEQFF
many	NA	TRBV11-3	TRBJ2-5	TGTGCCAGCAGCTCTGGCAAGGGAAGAGGGCAAGAGACCCAGTACTTC	CASSSGKGRGQETQYF
many	TRBD2	TRBV2	TRBJ2-1	TGTGCCAGCGGGGGGGGGACGGGACTTGCCTTCAATGAGCAGTTCTTC	CASGGGTGLAFNEQFF
many	TRBD2	TRBV7-8	TRBJ2-5	TGTGCCAGCAGTTCGGGACTAGCGGGAGTAAGAATGTACTTC	CASSSGLAGVRMYF
many	NA	TRBV19	TRBJ1-2	TGTGCCAGTAGTCAGAACTATGGCTACACCTTC	CASSQNYGYTF
NA	TRBD1	TRBV9	TRBJ2-5	TGTGCCAGCAGCTTCGGACAGGGGGCTCAGGAGACCCAGTACTTC	CASSFGQGAQETQYF
NA	TRBD1	TRBV2	TRBJ2-2	TGTGCCAGTACACGACAGGGGAACACCGGGGAGCTGTTTTTT	CASTRQGNTGELFF
NA	NA	TRBV11-2	TRBJ2-1	TGTGCCAGCAGCAGCGAGGGGCTTAGCTCCTACAATGAGCAGTTCTTC	CASSSEGLSSYNEQFF
many	NA	TRBV10-3	TRBJ1-2	TGTGCCATCAGTGAGTCGATCGGAGGGCCGGGCTATGGCTACACCTTC	CAISESIGGPGYGYTF
many	TRBD1	TRBV24-1	TRBJ1-4	TGTGCCCCCGACCTTGAGGACAGGGTGCTTCAAAAACTGTTTTTT	CAPDLEDRVLQKLFF
few	NA	TRBV7-9	TRBJ2-3	TGTGCCAGCAGCTTAGGACTCAGGGCCACAGATACGCAGTATTTT	CASSLGLRATDTQYF
many	TRBD1	TRBV2	TRBJ1-4	TGTGCGTGGGGGACTCGACAGGGCGGGGAAAAACTGTTTTTT	CAWGTRQGGEKLFF
NA	TRBD2	TRBV19	TRBJ2-3	TGTGCCAGTAGTATAGATCTACGGGGGGGGCCGACAGATACGCAGTATTTT	CASSIDLRGGPTDTQYF
many	TRBD1	TRBV12-3/TRBV12-4	TRBJ1-2	TGTGCCAGCTATGGGTTAGGGACAGGGAACTTCTATGGCTACACCTTC	CASYGLGTGNFYGYTF
NA	NA	TRBV3-1	TRBJ1-6	TGTGCCAGCAGCCGAGCCCAGAGCTCCTATAATTCACCCCTCCACTTT	CASSRAQSSYNSPLHF
NA	NA	TRBV7-9	TRBJ2-5	TGTGCCAGCAGCTTAGGGGTAGCTTTCGGCGGTTGGCAAGAGACCCAGTACTTC	CASSLGVAFGGWQETQYF
few	TRBD1	TRBV7-8	TRBJ2-6	TGTGCCAGTAAAAACAGGGGTTCCGGGGCCAACGTCCTGACTTTC	CASKNRGSGANVLTF
few	NA	TRBV30	TRBJ2-7	TGTGCCTGGAGTGTACCTCGAGGGGAGCAGTACTTC	CAWSVPRGEQYF
many	NA	TRBV29-1	TRBJ1-1	TGCAGCGTTGGCGGGAGGGGTAATGAAGCTTTCTTT	CSVGGRGNEAFF
many	TRBD1	TRBV7-9	TRBJ1-2	TGTGCCAGCAGCTATCACAGGGGAGCTAACTATGGCTACACCTTC	CASSYHRGANYGYTF
many	NA	TRBV7-9	TRBJ1-1	TGTGCCAGCAGCTATGTAGACACTGAAGCTTTCTTT	CASSYVDTEAFF
many	NA	TRBV11-2	TRBJ2-7	TGTGCCAGCAGCTTAGAGTCCGAGCAGTACTTC	CASSLESEQYF
few	TRBD2	TRBV11-2	TRBJ2-7	TGTGCCAGCAGCTTAGAGGGGACTAGTGTAAGCGAGCAGTACTTC	CASSLEGTSVSEQYF